A single sample is the source of the 8 T cell receptor beta chains below, sequenced in a study of OX40 agonist ivuxolimab in advanced cancers. The repertoire was sequenced with immunoSEQ multiplex PCR; TCRdb's copy has only in-frame clones and lacks some. Among about 92,000 clones listed, 84% were seen once. This specimen was CD4+ or CD8+ T cells sorted from blood, taken in a trial of the OX40 agonist ivuxolimab. Receptors originate from an adult with an advanced solid tumor such as melanoma, head and neck, liver or kidney cancer.

The rearrangement links TRBV5-8 to TRBJ1-1, with D unclear. The CDR3 spans 13 residues. Trimming shortened V by 4 bases and J by 0 bases, and 7 bases separated the two germline ends. The germline V gene has CDR1 SGHTS and CDR2 YDEGEE. The CDR3 DNA is TGTGCCAGCAGCCATTCAATGAACACTGAAGCTTTCTTT. The encoded protein is CASSHSMNTEAFF.

This clone appeared once. The V call is TRBV7-2, the J call TRBJ1-6; maybe TRBD1 (5 bases). This CDR3 is 19 amino acids long. V was cut by 2 bases and J by 0 bases, with 17 bases left in between. Germline CDR1 reads SGHTA; CDR2 reads FQGNSA. CDR3 in amino acids: CASSLQGWGFGSYNSPLHF. The CDR3, as DNA: TGTGCCAGCAGCTTACAGGGCTGGGGTTTTGGCTCCTATAATTCACCCCTCCACTTT.

This clone occurred once. The rearrangement links TRBV27 to TRBJ2-4; D remains ambiguous. Deletions cut 6 bases from V and 0 bases from J, with 6 bases between. Germline CDR1 and CDR2: MNHEY and SMNVEV (reference sequence). The CDR3 has 13 amino acids. Written as DNA, the CDR3 is TGTGCCAGCAGCGAGCTAGCCAAAAACATTCAGTACTTC. Translation gives CASSELAKNIQYF.

This clone was counted a single time. This sequence joins TRBV29-1 and TRBJ1-6, with TRBD1 matching 7 bases. The CDR3 runs 13 residues. Per germline, CDR1 SQVTM and CDR2 ANQGSEA. The J segment lost 5 bases and the V segment lost 7 bases, leaving 5 bases of the junction unmatched. The DNA of the CDR3 is TGCAGCGCCTCCGGGACAGATAATTCACCCCTCCACTTT. Its translation: CSASGTDNSPLHF.

The rearrangement links TRBV7-9 to TRBJ2-1; TRBD1 matches at 7 bases. The germline V gene has CDR1 SEHNR and CDR2 FQNEAQ (reference sequence). The V gene end was trimmed by 11 bases and the J gene end by 1 base; junction bases not matched to a gene: 8. The CDR3 consists of 14 residues. CDR3 nucleotides: TGTGCCGTCATACCGGGACAGTCCTACAATGAGCAGTTCTTC. Translating it yields CAVIPGQSYNEQFF.

CDR3 bases: TGCGCCAGCAGCGTACAATCCGGGGACACAGATACGCAGTATTTT. Translation: CASSVQSGDTDTQYF. The chain carries TRBV5-1 and TRBJ2-3; D might be TRBD2 (5 bases). Germline CDR1 is SGHRS and CDR2 is YFSETQ. The V end was cut by 4 bases, the J end by 2 bases, with 14 bases between. The CDR3 extends over 15 amino acids.

This chain connects TRBV10-3 to TRBJ1-5; no firm D call. Germline CDR1 ENHRY, CDR2 SYGVKD. The CDR3 runs 13 residues. Trimming took off 6 bases at V and 3 bases at J, with 9 bases between the two ends. CDR3 sequence (DNA): TGTGCCATCAGACAGAACCTCAATCAGCCCCAGCATTTT. Protein sequence: CAIRQNLNQPQHF.

This clone was seen a few times. The rearrangement joins TRBV10-2 to TRBJ1-2; the match to TRBD1 covers 8 bases. There are 14 residues in the CDR3. Losses at the gene ends were 6 bases for V and 7 bases for J; bases not matched to a gene: 10. Germline CDR1 and CDR2: WSHSY and SAAADI. The CDR3 DNA sequence: TGCGCCAGCAGAACCGGGACAGGACCGCCTGGCTACACCTTC. It specifies CASRTGTGPPGYTF.